This TCR beta chain was sequenced for a study of OX40 agonist ivuxolimab in advanced cancers. Study background: With ivuxolimab, an agonistic anti-OX40 (CD134) antibody, patients were treated. Dose-escalation patients were diagnosed with hepatocellular carcinoma, melanoma, renal cell cancer or head and neck cancer. Study results and caveats: In CD8+ T cells, expanded clones were on average more numerous than in CD4+.

This clone appeared a few times. Its target is unknown. Between the trimmed V and J ends, which lost 11 bases and 0 bases, there was a span of 11 bases. Germline CDR1 reads MNHEY; CDR2 reads SVGAGI. The CDR3 is made up of 13 amino acids. The protocol was immunoSEQ multiplex PCR, while the TCRdb copy is restricted to in-frame clones and leaves out a portion. The sample lists approximately 70,000 clones, 80% to 90% occurring once. The chain recombines TRBV6-5 with TRBJ1-3; D ambiguous. Sample: CD4+ or CD8+ T cells sorted from blood, taken in a trial of the OX40 agonist ivuxolimab. The TCR was taken from an adult with an advanced solid tumor such as melanoma, head and neck, liver or kidney cancer. CDR3 in amino acids: CACRSLSGNTIYF. For the CDR3, the DNA is TGTGCCTGCCGCAGTCTCTCTGGAAACACCATATATTTT.